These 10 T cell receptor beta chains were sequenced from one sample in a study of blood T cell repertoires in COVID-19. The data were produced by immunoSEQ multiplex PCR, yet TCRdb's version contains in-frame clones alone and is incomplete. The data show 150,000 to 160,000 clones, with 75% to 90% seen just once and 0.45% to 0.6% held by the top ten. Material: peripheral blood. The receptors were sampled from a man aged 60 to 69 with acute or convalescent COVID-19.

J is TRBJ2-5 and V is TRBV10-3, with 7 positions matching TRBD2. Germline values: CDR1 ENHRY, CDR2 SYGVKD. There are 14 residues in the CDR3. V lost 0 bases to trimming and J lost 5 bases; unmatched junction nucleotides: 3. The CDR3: CAISESRTRETQYF. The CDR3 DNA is TGTGCCATCAGTGAGTCCCGGACTAGGGAGACCCAGTACTTC.

CDR3 sequence (DNA): TGTGCCAGCAGAACGGGGGGGCAGGGAGAGACTGAAGCTTTCTTT. Amino acids: CASRTGGQGETEAFF. The chain joins TRBV28 to TRBJ1-1; possible D gene TRBD1, 6 bases. The V gene's germline CDR1 is MDHEN and CDR2 SYDVKM. Deletions cut 6 bases from V and 5 bases from J, with 19 bases between. CDR3 length: 15 residues.

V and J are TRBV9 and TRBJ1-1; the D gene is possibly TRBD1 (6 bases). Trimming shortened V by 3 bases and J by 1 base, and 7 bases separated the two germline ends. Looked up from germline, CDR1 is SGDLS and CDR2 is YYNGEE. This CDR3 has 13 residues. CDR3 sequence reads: CASSEGQNTEAFF. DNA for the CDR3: TGTGCCAGCAGCGAGGGACAGAACACTGAAGCTTTCTTT. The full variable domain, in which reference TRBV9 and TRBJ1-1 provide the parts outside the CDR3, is DSGVTQTPKHLITATGQRVTLRCSPRSGDLSVYWYQQSLDQGLQFLIQYYNGEERAKGNILERFSAQQFPDLHSELNLSSLELGDSALYFCASSEGQNTEAFFGQGTRLTVV.

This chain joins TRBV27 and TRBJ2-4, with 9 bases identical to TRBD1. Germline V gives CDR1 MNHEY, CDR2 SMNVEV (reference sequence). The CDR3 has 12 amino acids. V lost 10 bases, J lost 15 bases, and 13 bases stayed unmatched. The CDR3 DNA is TGTGCCACTCGATCATACGGGACAGGGTTGTACTTC. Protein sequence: CATRSYGTGLYF.

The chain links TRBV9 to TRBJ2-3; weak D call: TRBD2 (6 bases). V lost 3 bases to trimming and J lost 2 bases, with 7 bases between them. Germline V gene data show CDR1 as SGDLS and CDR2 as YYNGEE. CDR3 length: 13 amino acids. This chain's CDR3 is CASSGGTTDTQYF. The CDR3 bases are TGTGCCAGCAGCGGCGGGACCACAGATACGCAGTATTTT.

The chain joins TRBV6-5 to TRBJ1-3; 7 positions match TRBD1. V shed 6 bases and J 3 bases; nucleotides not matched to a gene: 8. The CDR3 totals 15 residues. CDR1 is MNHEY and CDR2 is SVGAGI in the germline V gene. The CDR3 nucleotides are TGTGCCAGCAGGCTTAACAGGGGAGGTGGAAACACCATATATTTT. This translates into CASRLNRGGGNTIYF.

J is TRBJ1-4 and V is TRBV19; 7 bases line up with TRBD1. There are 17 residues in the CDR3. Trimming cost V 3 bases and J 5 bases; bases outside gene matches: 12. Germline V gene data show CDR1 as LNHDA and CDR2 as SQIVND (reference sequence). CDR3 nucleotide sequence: TGTGCCAGTAGTATTAGCCCTCCCGGGACAGCAAATGAAAAACTGTTTTTT. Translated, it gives CASSISPPGTANEKLFF.

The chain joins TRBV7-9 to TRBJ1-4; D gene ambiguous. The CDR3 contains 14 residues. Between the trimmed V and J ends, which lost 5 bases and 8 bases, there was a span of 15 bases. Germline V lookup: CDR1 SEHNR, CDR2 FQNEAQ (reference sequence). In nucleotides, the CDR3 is TGTGCCAGCAGCCTCCTGCGGACTGCCGAAAAACTGTTTTTT. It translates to CASSLLRTAEKLFF.

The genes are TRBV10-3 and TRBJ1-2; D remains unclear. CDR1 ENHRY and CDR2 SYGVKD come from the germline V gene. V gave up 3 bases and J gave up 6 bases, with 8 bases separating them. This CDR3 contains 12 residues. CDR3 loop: CAISDTGNGYTF. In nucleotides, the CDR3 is TGTGCCATCAGTGATACGGGTAATGGCTACACCTTC.

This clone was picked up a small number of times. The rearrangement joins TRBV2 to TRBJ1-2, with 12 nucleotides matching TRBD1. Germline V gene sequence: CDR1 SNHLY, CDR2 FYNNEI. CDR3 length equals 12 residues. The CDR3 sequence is CARGTGGGGYTF. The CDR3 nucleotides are TGTGCTCGAGGGACAGGGGGCGGTGGCTACACCTTC.